This T cell receptor beta chain was recorded in a study of neurological immune-mediated disorders. Study-wide points: The most TCR clonal expansion was seen in HTLV-1-associated myelopathy, and the least was seen in multiple sclerosis, which fell below healthy controls. Expanded clones shared no CDR3 amino acid sequences across subjects, suggesting private repertoires in all groups.

This clonotype appeared a few times. Its antigen is not known. TCRdb re-analysed the 5' RACE reads in MiXCR, keeping a single row per CDR3 protein. There are tens of thousands of distinct CDR3 sequences in the sample; about a tenth occur only once, and 6.6% lies in the top ten. Sequencing input: PBMCs. The receptor comes from a woman in her 30s with HTLV-1-associated myelopathy (HAM/TSP).

CDR3 in DNA: TGTGCCTGGACCCCCCCGGCGGACAGCACTGAAGCTTTCTTT. The encoded protein is CAWTPPADSTEAFF. The rearrangement joins TRBV30 to TRBJ1-1, with a possible D match to TRBD1 (6 bases). Trimming stripped 4 bases from V and 4 bases from J, with 16 bases between. There are 14 residues in the CDR3. Germline V gene data show CDR1 as GTSNPN and CDR2 as SVGIG (reference sequence). The whole variable domain, filled in from reference TRBV30 and TRBJ1-1, reads SQTIHQWPATLVQPVGSPLSLECTVEGTSNPNLYWYRQAAGRGLQLLFYSVGIGQISSEVPQNLSASRPQDRQFILSSKKLLLSDSGFYLCAWTPPADSTEAFFGQGTRLTVV.